Each of the 13 T cell receptor beta chains below was sequenced from the same sample in a study of T cell responses to AZD1222 COVID-19 vaccine. Profiled with immunoSEQ multiplex PCR; TCRdb holds only in-frame clones, not every one. Of some 120,000 clones in the sample, less than 95% were seen once. The specimen comprised peripheral blood, sampled on day 0 of MenACWY control vaccination. Receptors were obtained from an adult in good health.

This sequence joins TRBV5-6 and TRBJ2-1, with 8 bases identical to TRBD2. The CDR3 has 13 amino acids. Per the germline V gene, CDR1 is SGHDT and CDR2 is YYEEEE. Trimming took 4 bases from V and 9 from J; bases not matched to a gene: 6. CDR3 DNA: TGTGCCAGCAGCCAAACTAGCGGTCCTGAGCAGTTCTTC. Translated, it gives CASSQTSGPEQFF.

This clone was observed a few times. The chain uses TRBV7-3 and TRBJ2-1, with D hard to call. Germline assignment: CDR1 SGHTA and CDR2 FQGTGA. This CDR3 spans 13 amino acids. Trimming stripped 4 bases from V and 4 bases from J, with 8 bases between. In DNA, the CDR3 is TGTGCCAGCAGCTCGACGGTTTACAATGAGCAGTTCTTC. This translates into CASSSTVYNEQFF.

This sequence joins TRBV27 and TRBJ1-5; 8 nucleotides agree with TRBD1. The V and J ends lost 8 bases and 3 bases, in that order; junction bases with no gene match: 9. The CDR3 spans 15 residues. The germline V gene has CDR1 MNHEY and CDR2 SMNVEV (reference sequence). The CDR3 DNA reads TGTGCCAGCTCAAGGTCAGGGGGCATCAATCAGCCCCAGCATTTT. Amino acid sequence: CASSRSGGINQPQHF.

The V call is TRBV7-8, the J call TRBJ2-6; D remains ambiguous. With 5 bases removed from V and 2 bases from J, the gap between germline ends came to 22 bases. The germline gives CDR1 SGHVS, CDR2 FQNEAQ. The CDR3 loop spans 19 amino acids. The CDR3 DNA sequence: TGTGCCAGCAGCGAAACCGGACGGCTCCTCGAGCCTGGGGCCAACGTCCTGACTTTC. Its translation: CASSETGRLLEPGANVLTF.

The gene calls are TRBV14 and TRBJ1-2; D is undetermined. The germline CDR1 and CDR2 sequences are SGHDN and FVKESK. The CDR3 sequence is 13 residues long. V was shortened by 1 base and J by 4 bases, with 7 bases between the two germline ends. The CDR3 DNA sequence: TGTGCCAGCAGCCAAGGACGGTTCTATGGCTACACCTTC. Encoded protein: CASSQGRFYGYTF.

The rearrangement links TRBV2 to TRBJ1-5; no firm D call. V lost 4 bases, J lost 5 bases, and 12 bases lay in between. CDR1 and CDR2 (germline): SNHLY, FYNNEI. The CDR3 consists of 14 residues. CDR3 nucleotide sequence: TGTGCCAGCAGTGCAACTTACATTTATCAGCCCCAGCATTTT. It codes for CASSATYIYQPQHF.

This sequence joins TRBV27 and TRBJ2-3; D might be TRBD2 (5 bases). Germline assignment: CDR1 MNHEY and CDR2 SMNVEV (reference sequence). Trimming left V 1 base short and J 4 bases short, with 15 bases between. The CDR3 runs to 16 residues. CDR3 in amino acids: CASSLWARSSADTQYF. The CDR3, as DNA: TGTGCCAGCAGTTTATGGGCCCGAAGTAGCGCAGATACGCAGTATTTT.

V gene TRBV3-1 (or the pseudogene TRBV3-2) combines with J gene TRBJ1-2; 7 nucleotides match TRBD1. The CDR3 extends over 13 amino acids. CDR1 and CDR2 from the germline V gene are LGHDT and YNNKEL (reference sequence). Germline trimming cut 6 bases from V and 4 bases from J; bases unmatched to any gene: 5. The CDR3 coding sequence is TGTGCCAGCAGAGCGACAGGGATCTATGGCTACACCTTC. Amino acid sequence: CASRATGIYGYTF.

V gene TRBV11-2 combines with J gene TRBJ1-6, with D perhaps matching TRBD1 (6 bases). Trimming stripped 6 bases from V and 2 bases from J, with 11 bases between. The CDR3 has 15 residues. Germline lookup yields CDR1 SGHAT and CDR2 FQNNGV. CDR3: CASSQGQTYNSPLHF. CDR3 nucleotides: TGTGCCAGCAGTCAAGGACAGACCTATAATTCACCCCTCCACTTT.

The count of this clone is one. This rearrangement joins TRBV7-6 to TRBJ2-2; a possible D gene is TRBD2 (6 bases). Trimming removed 5 bases at V and 6 bases at J, with 16 bases between. Looked up from germline, CDR1 is SGHVS and CDR2 is FNYEAQ. The CDR3 consists of 15 residues. Written as DNA, the CDR3 is TGTGCCAGCAGCCCAAGACTAGAAGGGGCCGGGGAGCTGTTTTTT. Translating gives CASSPRLEGAGELFF. The complete variable domain, with remaining parts taken from reference TRBV7-6 and TRBJ2-2, reads GAGVSQSPRYKVTKRGQDVALRCDPISGHVSLYWYRQALGQGPEFLTYFNYEAQQDKSGLPNDRFSAERPEGSISTLTIQRTEQRDSAMYRCASSPRLEGAGELFFGEGSRLTVL.

V is TRBV14 and J is TRBJ2-7; possible D gene TRBD1, 5 bases. Trimming pared 5 bases from V and 2 bases from J, leaving 10 bases between. Germline assignment: CDR1 SGHDN and CDR2 FVKESK. This CDR3 has 13 amino acids. This chain's CDR3 is CASSGQGTYEQYV. As DNA, the CDR3 is TGTGCCAGCAGCGGGCAGGGTACCTACGAGCAGTACGTC.

The J gene is TRBJ1-6, the V gene TRBV27, with D possibly matching TRBD1 (6 bases). The V gene lost 6 bases and the J gene lost 5 bases, with 17 bases spanning the gap. The CDR3 extends over 16 amino acids. Germline V gives CDR1 MNHEY, CDR2 SMNVEV (reference sequence). CDR3 residues: CASSFLRTENNSPLHF. CDR3 sequence (DNA): TGTGCCAGCAGCTTCCTCCGGACAGAGAATAATTCACCCCTCCACTTT.

This chain joins TRBV2 and TRBJ1-4; 11 positions agree with TRBD1. V lost 8 bases, J lost 7 bases, and 3 bases stayed unmatched. CDR3 length: 13 residues. In germline, CDR1 is SNHLY, CDR2 FYNNEI. CDR3 coding DNA: TGTGCCAGCCCGGACAGGGGGCTTGAAAAACTGTTTTTT. Translated: CASPDRGLEKLFF.